This paragraph covers one T cell receptor (beta chain) sequence. The data derive from a study of blood T cell repertoires in COVID-19. For the study at large: From the United States, Italy and Spain came samples of acute and convalescent COVID-19.

Produced via immunoSEQ multiplex PCR; TCRdb's table is partial and in-frame only. Of 540,000 or so clones listed, around nine tenths were seen once; the top ten hold about 8%. The sequencing input was peripheral blood. The clonotype comes from a woman in her 50s with COVID-19, enrolled during active disease.

Here the CDR3 DNA reads TGTGCCAGTAGTATAGGACAGCCTATGAACACTGAAGCTTTCTTT. Amino acid sequence: CASSIGQPMNTEAFF. J is TRBJ1-1 and V is TRBV19; weak D call: TRBD1 (5 bases). V was clipped by 1 base and J by 0 bases, with 9 bases between them. Germline CDR1 reads LNHDA; CDR2 reads SQIVND (reference sequence). The CDR3 totals 15 residues.